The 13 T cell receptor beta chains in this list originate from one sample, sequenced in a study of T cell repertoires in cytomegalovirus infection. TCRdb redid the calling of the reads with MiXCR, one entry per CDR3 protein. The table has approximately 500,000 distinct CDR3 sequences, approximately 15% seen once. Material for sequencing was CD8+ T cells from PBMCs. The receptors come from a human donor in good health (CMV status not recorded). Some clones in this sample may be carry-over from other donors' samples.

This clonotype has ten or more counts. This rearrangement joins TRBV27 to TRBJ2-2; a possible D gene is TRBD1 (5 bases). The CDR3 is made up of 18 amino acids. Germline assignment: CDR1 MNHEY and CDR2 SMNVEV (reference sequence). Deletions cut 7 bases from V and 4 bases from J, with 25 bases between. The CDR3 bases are TGTGCCAGCACCCAGATCCCCTCCGACAGTCTAGTCACCGGGGAGCTGTTTTTT. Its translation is CASTQIPSDSLVTGELFF.

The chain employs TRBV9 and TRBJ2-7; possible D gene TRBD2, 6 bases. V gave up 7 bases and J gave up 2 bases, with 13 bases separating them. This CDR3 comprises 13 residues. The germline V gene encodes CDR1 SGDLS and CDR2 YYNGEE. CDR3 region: CASRGDSTYEQYF. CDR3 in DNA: TGTGCCAGCCGCGGGGACTCTACCTACGAGCAGTACTTC.

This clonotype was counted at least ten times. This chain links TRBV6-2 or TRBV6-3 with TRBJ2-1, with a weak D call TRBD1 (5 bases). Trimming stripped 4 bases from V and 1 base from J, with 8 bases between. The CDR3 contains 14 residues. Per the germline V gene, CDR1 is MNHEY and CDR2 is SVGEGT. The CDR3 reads CASSFQGSYNEQFF. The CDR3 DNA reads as TGTGCCAGCAGTTTTCAGGGTTCCTACAATGAGCAGTTCTTC.

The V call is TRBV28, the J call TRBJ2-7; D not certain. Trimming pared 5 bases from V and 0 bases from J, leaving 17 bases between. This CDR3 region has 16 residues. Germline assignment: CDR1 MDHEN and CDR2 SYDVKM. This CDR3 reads CASSGSERTFSYEQYF. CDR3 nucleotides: TGTGCCAGCAGTGGAAGCGAAAGGACCTTCTCCTACGAGCAGTACTTC.

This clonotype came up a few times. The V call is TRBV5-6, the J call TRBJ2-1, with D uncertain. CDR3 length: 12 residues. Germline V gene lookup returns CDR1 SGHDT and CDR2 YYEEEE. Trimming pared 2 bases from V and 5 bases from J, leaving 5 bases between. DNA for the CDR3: TGTGCCAGCAGCTTTGTTCACAATGAGCAGTTCTTC. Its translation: CASSFVHNEQFF.

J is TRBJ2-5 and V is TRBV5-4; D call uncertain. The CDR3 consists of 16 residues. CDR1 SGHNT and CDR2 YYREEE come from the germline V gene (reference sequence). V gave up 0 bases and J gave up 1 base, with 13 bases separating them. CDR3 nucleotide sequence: TGTGCCAGCAGCTTGGTGGACCTCCCCCCCCAAGAGACCCAGTACTTC. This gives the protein CASSLVDLPPQETQYF.

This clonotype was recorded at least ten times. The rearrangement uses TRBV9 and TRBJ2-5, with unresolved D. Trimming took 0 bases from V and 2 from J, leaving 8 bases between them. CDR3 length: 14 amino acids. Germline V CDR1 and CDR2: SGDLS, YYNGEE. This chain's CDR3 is CASSVDGSQETQYF. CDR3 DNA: TGTGCCAGCAGCGTAGATGGCTCACAAGAGACCCAGTACTTC.

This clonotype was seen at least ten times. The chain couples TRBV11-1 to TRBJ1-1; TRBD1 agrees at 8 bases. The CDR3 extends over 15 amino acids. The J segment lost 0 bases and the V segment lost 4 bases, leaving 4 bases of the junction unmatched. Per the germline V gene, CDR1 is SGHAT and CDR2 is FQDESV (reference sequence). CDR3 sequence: CASSSRTGMNTEAFF. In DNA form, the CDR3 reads TGTGCCAGCAGCTCGCGGACAGGGATGAACACTGAAGCTTTCTTT.

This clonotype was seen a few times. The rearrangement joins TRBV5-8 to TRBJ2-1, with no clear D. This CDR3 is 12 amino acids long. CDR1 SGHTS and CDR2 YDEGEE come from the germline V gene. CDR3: CASGPTNNEQFF. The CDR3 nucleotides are TGTGCGAGTGGACCCACCAACAATGAGCAGTTCTTC.

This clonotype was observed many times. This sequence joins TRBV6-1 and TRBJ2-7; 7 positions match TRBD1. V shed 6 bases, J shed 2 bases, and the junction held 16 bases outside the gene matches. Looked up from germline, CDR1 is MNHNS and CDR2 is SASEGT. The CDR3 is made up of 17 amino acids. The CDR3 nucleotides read TGTGCCAGCAGGCTATTCCCTACAGGGGATGGGACCTACGAGCAGTACTTC. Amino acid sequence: CASRLFPTGDGTYEQYF.

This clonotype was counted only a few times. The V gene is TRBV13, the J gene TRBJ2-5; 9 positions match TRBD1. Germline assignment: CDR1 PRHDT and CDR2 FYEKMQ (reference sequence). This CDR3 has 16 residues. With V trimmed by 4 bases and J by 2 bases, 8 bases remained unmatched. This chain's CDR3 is CASSSRSGQGQETQYF. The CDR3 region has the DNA TGTGCCAGCAGCTCGCGATCGGGACAGGGTCAAGAGACCCAGTACTTC.

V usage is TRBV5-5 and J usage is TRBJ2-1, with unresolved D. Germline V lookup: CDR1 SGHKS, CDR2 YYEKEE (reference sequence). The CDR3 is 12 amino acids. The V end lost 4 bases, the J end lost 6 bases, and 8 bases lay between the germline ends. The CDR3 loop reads CASSRGVNEQFF. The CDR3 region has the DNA TGTGCCAGCAGCCGTGGGGTCAATGAGCAGTTCTTC.

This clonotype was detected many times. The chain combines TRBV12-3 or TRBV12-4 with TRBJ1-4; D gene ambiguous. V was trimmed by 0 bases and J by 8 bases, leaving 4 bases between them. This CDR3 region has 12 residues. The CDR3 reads CASSLAREKLFF. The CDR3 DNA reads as TGTGCCAGCAGTTTAGCCAGGGAAAAACTGTTTTTT.